One and the same sample provided the 6 T cell receptor beta chains below, sequenced in a study of blood T cell repertoires in COVID-19. The table came from immunoSEQ multiplex PCR; TCRdb's copy has only in-frame clones and leaves some out. The sample shows hundreds of thousands of clones, around nine tenths of them seen only once. Sequenced: PBMCs or T cells enriched from blood (not recorded which). The receptors were sampled from a woman aged 55 to 70 in a cohort exposed to, infected with or recovered from COVID-19 (not recorded which).

DNA for the CDR3: TGTGCCAGCAGTCCCCCGGGGGTAGGCAATTCACCCCTCCACTTT. Residues: CASSPPGVGNSPLHF. This chain connects TRBV28 to TRBJ1-6, with D perhaps TRBD1 (5 bases). From germline, CDR1 is MDHEN and CDR2 SYDVKM. The V and J ends lost 5 bases and 7 bases respectively, with 15 bases between them. This CDR3 is built from 15 residues. Full variable domain (rest looked up from reference TRBV28 and TRBJ1-6): DVKVTQSSRYLVKRTGEKVFLECVQDMDHENMFWYRQDPGLGLRLIYFSYDVKMKEKGDIPEGYSVSREKKERFSLILESASTNQTSMYLCASSPPGVGNSPLHFGNGTRLTVT.

This clone appeared a single time. Here the CDR3 reads CASNPTPNTEAFF. CDR3 in DNA: TGTGCCAGCAACCCGACACCGAACACTGAAGCTTTCTTT. This rearrangement joins TRBV2 to TRBJ1-1; D is unresolved. This CDR3 has 13 amino acids. Germline V CDR1 and CDR2: SNHLY, FYNNEI. V lost 7 bases and J lost 1, with 10 bases in between.

The chain carries TRBV7-2 and TRBJ2-1; 7 bases match TRBD2. J was trimmed by 7 bases and V by 3 bases; bases with no gene match: 3. Per germline, CDR1 SGHTA and CDR2 FQGNSA. The CDR3 sequence is 13 residues long. The CDR3 DNA reads TGTGCCAGCAGCTTCTGGGGGGGGAATGAGCAGTTCTTC. Translating gives CASSFWGGNEQFF.

The chain uses TRBV3-1 (or the pseudogene TRBV3-2) and TRBJ2-7; a weak D match, TRBD2 (6 bases). V was shortened by 2 bases and J by 0 bases, with 8 bases between the two germline ends. CDR3 size: 14 residues. CDR1 and CDR2 (germline): LGHDT, YNNKEL (reference sequence). CDR3 region: CASSQRGYSYEQYF. The CDR3 DNA follows: TGTGCCAGCAGCCAACGGGGGTACTCCTACGAGCAGTACTTC.

The rearrangement uses TRBV24-1 and TRBJ1-5, with 9 bases aligning to TRBD1. The V gene end was trimmed by 2 bases and the J gene end by 6 bases; junction bases not matched to a gene: 7. Germline-derived CDR1 and CDR2 are KGHDR and SFDVKD. This CDR3 is 16 amino acids long. Here the CDR3 DNA reads TGTGCCACCAGTGATTCCGGACAGGGGAGCGGTCAGCCCCAGCATTTT. It specifies CATSDSGQGSGQPQHF.

The V and J genes are TRBV27 and TRBJ2-3; D might be TRBD2 (5 bases). Trimming pared 2 bases from V and 4 bases from J, leaving 19 bases between. In germline, CDR1 is MNHEY, CDR2 SMNVEV (reference sequence). The CDR3 is 17 amino acids. The CDR3 here is CASSLGSGHGLADTQYF. DNA of the CDR3: TGTGCCAGCAGTTTAGGGAGTGGTCATGGCTTGGCAGATACGCAGTATTTT.